This T cell receptor beta chain was retrieved from a study of a mutant IDH1 vaccine in newly diagnosed glioma. Study-wide context: In some groups vaccination began 4-6 weeks post-radiotherapy; others received it with temozolomide. Former treatment meant radiotherapy, temozolomide, or both; the majority had gotten both.

As to time point: week 23, last vaccination. Topical imiquimod was applied with each vaccine dose, which held 300 ug of mutant IDH1 20-mer peptide. V trimming: 6 bases; J trimming: 10 bases; junction bases outside the gene matches: 9. The CDR3 length is 13 residues. Germline V gene lookup returns CDR1 MNHEY and CDR2 SMNVEV (reference sequence). Sequencing was performed with immunoSEQ multiplex PCR; in TCRdb, only in-frame clones are kept and a portion is missing. This sample yields roughly 60,000 clones, of which more than 75% are seen a single time; approximately 4.3% belongs to the top ten. About this clone: Its cognate antigen is unknown.

The chain employs TRBV27 and TRBJ2-1, with 7 bases that match TRBD1. The material was PBMCs, obtained from a glioma patient whose treatment included an IDH1 peptide vaccine. The TCR sequence derives from a man younger than 45 with glioma. CDR3 region: CASRLTGVGEQFF. CDR3 DNA: TGTGCCAGCAGACTAACAGGGGTAGGAGAGCAGTTCTTC.